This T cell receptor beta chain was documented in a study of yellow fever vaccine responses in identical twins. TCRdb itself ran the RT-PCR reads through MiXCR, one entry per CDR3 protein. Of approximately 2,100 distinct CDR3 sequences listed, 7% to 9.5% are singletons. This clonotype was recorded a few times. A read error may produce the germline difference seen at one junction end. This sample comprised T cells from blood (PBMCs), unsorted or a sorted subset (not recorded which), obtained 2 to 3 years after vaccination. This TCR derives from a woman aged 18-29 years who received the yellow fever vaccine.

CDR3 in DNA: TGCGCCAGCAGCCATAACCCGGGACACCTTTTCTTC. This sequence encodes CASSHNPGHLFF. The chain combines TRBV4-1 with TRBJ2-7, with TRBD1 as a possible D gene (6 bases). Looked up from germline, CDR1 is MGHRA and CDR2 is YSYEKL. This CDR3 comprises 12 residues.